These 7 T cell receptor beta chains share one sample of origin, sequenced in a study of OX40 agonist ivuxolimab in advanced cancers. Repertoires were generated with immunoSEQ multiplex PCR, while TCRdb's copy carries only in-frame clones and drops some. Of around 61,000 clones in the sample, around 92% were seen once. The sample was CD4+ or CD8+ T cells sorted from blood, taken in a trial of the OX40 agonist ivuxolimab. Every receptor here comes from an adult with an advanced solid tumor such as melanoma, head and neck, liver or kidney cancer.

CDR3 DNA: TGTGCCAGCAGTCCCCGTCAGAATAGCAATCAGCCCCAGCATTTT. Its protein product is CASSPRQNSNQPQHF. V and J are TRBV28 and TRBJ1-5; unclear D gene. Germline CDR1 and CDR2: MDHEN and SYDVKM. Trimming left V 5 bases short and J 0 bases short, with 11 bases between. This CDR3 has 15 residues. The entire variable domain, with the rest obtained from reference TRBV28 and TRBJ1-5, is as follows: DVKVTQSSRYLVKRTGEKVFLECVQDMDHENMFWYRQDPGLGLRLIYFSYDVKMKEKGDIPEGYSVSREKKERFSLILESASTNQTSMYLCASSPRQNSNQPQHFGDGTRLSIL.

This clone appeared once. The CDR3 DNA is TGTGCCAGCAGCGAACTAGCGGGTGGAGGGAATGAGCAGTTCTTC. It translates to CASSELAGGGNEQFF. The V call is TRBV6-4, the J call TRBJ2-1; 9 positions agree with TRBD2. Germline CDR1 MRHNA, CDR2 SNTAGT. The CDR3 consists of 15 residues. V was clipped by 6 bases and J by 7 bases; unmatched bases: 10.

The gene calls are TRBV28 and TRBJ2-1; D possibly corresponds to TRBD2 (6 bases). CDR3 length: 19 residues. CDR1 is MDHEN, CDR2 SYDVKM, per germline. The V and J ends lost 3 bases and 3 bases respectively, with 24 bases between them. This CDR3 is CASSFTRIPGTLSYNEQFF. CDR3 bases: TGTGCCAGCAGTTTCACCCGTATACCCGGGACTCTGAGCTACAATGAGCAGTTCTTC.

This chain joins TRBV7-8 and TRBJ1-2; no clear D gene. Trimming shortened V by 1 base and J by 6 bases, and 15 bases separated the two germline ends. The length of the CDR3 is 15 residues. CDR1 and CDR2 from the germline V gene are SGHVS and FQNEAQ. In nucleotides, the CDR3 is TGTGCCAGCAGCTTAGGATTCTCGGGGTTTGATGGCTACACCTTC. It encodes CASSLGFSGFDGYTF. The full variable domain, in which reference TRBV7-8 and TRBJ1-2 provide the parts outside the CDR3, is GAGVSQSPRYKVAKRGQDVALRCDPISGHVSLFWYQQALGQGPEFLTYFQNEAQLDKSGLPSDRFFAERPEGSVSTLKIQRTQQEDSAVYLCASSLGFSGFDGYTFGSGTRLTVV.

Written as DNA, the CDR3 is TGTGCCAGCAGCCAAGATTACAATGAGCAGTTCTTC. It specifies CASSQDYNEQFF. The rearrangement links TRBV14 to TRBJ2-1; D gene ambiguous. This CDR3 is 12 amino acids long. Trimming cost V 0 bases and J 4 bases, with 1 base left between them. The V gene's germline CDR1 is SGHDN and CDR2 FVKESK.

This clone was seen a single time. The genes are TRBV18 and TRBJ1-1, with a possible D match to TRBD1 (5 bases). V lost 2 bases and J lost 0, with 10 bases in between. This CDR3 has 15 amino acids. The germline gives CDR1 KGHSH, CDR2 LQKENI. The CDR3 coding sequence is TGTGCCAGCTCACCAGTCTCGACAGTGAACACTGAAGCTTTCTTT. It translates to CASSPVSTVNTEAFF.

The genes are TRBV4-3 and TRBJ2-7; no reliable D call. Trimming shortened V by 3 bases and J by 0 bases, and 6 bases separated the two germline ends. Looked up from germline, CDR1 is LGHNA and CDR2 is YSLEER. The CDR3 loop spans 13 amino acids. The CDR3 loop is CASSHDFSYEQYF. CDR3 nucleotides: TGCGCCAGCAGCCACGACTTCTCCTACGAGCAGTACTTC.